This TCR beta chain was recovered during a study of regulatory T cells in long-lasting Graves disease. Trimming removed 6 bases from V and 0 bases from J, with 15 bases in between. Germline CDR1 reads DFQATT; CDR2 reads SNEGSKA (reference sequence). The CDR3 covers 15 residues. Time point reported: newly diagnosed GD, antithyroid drugs for less than 3 months. TCR sequences were obtained from RNA taken from PBMCs. This clonotype came up a few times. Sequencing libraries for TCR beta were prepared with iRepertoire HTBI primers and Arm-PCR of CDR3 regions. TCRdb redid the calling of the multiplex PCR reads with MiXCR, one entry per CDR3 protein. The sample holds fewer than 550,000 distinct CDR3 sequences; about 16% are singletons and the top ten take 25%. The same sample was also studied in work on T cells in Graves' hyperthyroidism and ophthalmopathy.

The TCR comes from a middle-aged woman with Graves disease. This material consisted of peripheral blood mononuclear cells (PBMCs), taken at new diagnosis, from a patient treated with antithyroid drugs. The chain has TRBV20-1 and TRBJ2-1; D gene ambiguous. The CDR3 DNA reads TGCAGTGCCCCATTGTGGTCCAGCTCCTACAATGAGCAGTTCTTC. Its protein product is CSAPLWSSSYNEQFF.